One sample yielded the 4 T cell receptor beta chains listed below, sequenced in a study of T-cell reconstitution after alpha-beta-depleted transplantation in children. Preparation of the TCRbeta library involved a method that used unique molecular identifiers. Via MiXCR, TCRdb re-called the PCR reads, giving one row per CDR3 protein. This sample has around 240,000 distinct CDR3 sequences, with over 9.5% found just once. The source material was PBMCs from the stem cell graft donor, sampled from the stem cell graft. The source of these receptors is a human donor who donated a stem cell graft to a child with SCID.

This clonotype was seen repeatedly, ten times or more. The V call is TRBV7-2, the J call TRBJ1-2, with a possible D match to TRBD1 (5 bases). CDR1 SGHTA and CDR2 FQGNSA come from the germline V gene. The CDR3 extends over 13 amino acids. Trimming removed 8 bases at V and 8 bases at J, with 18 bases between. CDR3 region: CASLPNGGGGYTF. The CDR3, as DNA: TGTGCCAGCCTCCCCAACGGGGGAGGGGGCTACACCTTC.

This clonotype was counted at least ten times. V is TRBV15 and J is TRBJ1-1; possibly TRBD1 for D (6 bases). Deletions cut 0 bases from V and 1 base from J, with 6 bases between. CDR1 and CDR2 from the germline V gene are LNHNV and YYDKDF (reference sequence). The CDR3 is 14 amino acids. In DNA form, the CDR3 reads TGTGCCACCAGCAGAGAGGACAGGAACACTGAAGCTTTCTTT. Translating gives CATSREDRNTEAFF.

This clonotype was observed a handful of times. The V call is TRBV27, the J call TRBJ2-1; the D is unclear. Looked up from germline, CDR1 is MNHEY and CDR2 is SMNVEV (reference sequence). The V and J ends lost 5 bases and 9 bases respectively, with 14 bases between them. The CDR3 consists of 13 residues. The CDR3 DNA reads as TGTGCCAGCAGTGAAGGATCCGTGGGTGAGCAGTTCTTC. This codes for CASSEGSVGEQFF.

This clonotype came up many times. V gene TRBV19 combines with J gene TRBJ1-2; unclear D gene. Germline V gene sequence: CDR1 LNHDA, CDR2 SQIVND (reference sequence). The V gene lost 6 bases and the J gene lost 4 bases, with 15 bases spanning the gap. The CDR3 is made up of 14 amino acids. The CDR3 is CASRSFERSYGYTF. The CDR3 nucleotides are TGTGCCAGTAGGAGCTTTGAACGGAGCTATGGCTACACCTTC.